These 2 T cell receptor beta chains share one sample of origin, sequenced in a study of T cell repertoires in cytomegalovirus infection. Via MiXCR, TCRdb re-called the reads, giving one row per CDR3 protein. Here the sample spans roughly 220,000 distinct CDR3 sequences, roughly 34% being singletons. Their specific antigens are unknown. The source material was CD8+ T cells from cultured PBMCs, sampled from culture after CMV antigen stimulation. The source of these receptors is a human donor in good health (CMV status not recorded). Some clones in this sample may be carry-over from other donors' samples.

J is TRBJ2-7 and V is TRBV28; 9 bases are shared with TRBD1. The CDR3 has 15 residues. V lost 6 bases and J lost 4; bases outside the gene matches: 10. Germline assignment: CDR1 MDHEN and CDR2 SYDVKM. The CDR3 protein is CASRLPGDRGYEQYF. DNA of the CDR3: TGTGCCAGCAGACTCCCTGGAGACAGGGGGTACGAGCAGTACTTC. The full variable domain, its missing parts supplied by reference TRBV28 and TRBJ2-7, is DVKVTQSSRYLVKRTGEKVFLECVQDMDHENMFWYRQDPGLGLRLIYFSYDVKMKEKGDIPEGYSVSREKKERFSLILESASTNQTSMYLCASRLPGDRGYEQYFGPGTRLTVT.

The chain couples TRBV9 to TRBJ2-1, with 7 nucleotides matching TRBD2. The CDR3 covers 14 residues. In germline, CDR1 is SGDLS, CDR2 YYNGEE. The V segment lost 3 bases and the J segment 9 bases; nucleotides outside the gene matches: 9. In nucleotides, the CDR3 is TGTGCCAGCAGCGCGCCAACTAGCGAGGGTGAGCAGTTCTTC. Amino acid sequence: CASSAPTSEGEQFF.